In its sample, the clone carrying this T cell receptor (beta chain) was seen many times. What it recognizes is unknown. This entry comes from a study of Ad26.COV2.S vaccination and SARS-CoV-2 variants. Study as a whole: Participants got Ad26.COV2.S intramuscularly, once or twice 56 days apart. Study-wide results and limits: Post-vaccination breadth of spike-specific CD8+ and CD4+ T cell responses was reportedly substantial.

Indicated treatment: some 19 received Ad26.COV2.S at low or high dose, single or two shots; roughly five received placebo; per-sample allocation not given. Sampling took place 63 days after the first vaccine or placebo injection. From germline, CDR1 is SGHTA and CDR2 FQGNSA. This CDR3 contains 16 residues. Deletions cut 4 bases from V and 4 bases from J, with 16 bases between. The assay was immunoSEQ multiplex PCR, and TCRdb's table has in-frame clones only and misses some. The sample has over 450,000 clones, 80% to 90% seen once; the top ten hold around 1.6%. This rearrangement joins TRBV7-2 to TRBJ1-4; no clear D gene. This receptor was obtained from a person between 18 and 60 years old who received the Ad26.COV2.S COVID-19 vaccine or a placebo. The material was peripheral blood, obtained in a trial of Ad26.COV2.S vaccine versus placebo. CDR3 nucleotides: TGTGCCAGCAGCTCCAACCGACCCGGCGGTAATGAAAAACTGTTTTTT. This translates into CASSSNRPGGNEKLFF.